These T cell receptor beta chains were read from a single sample in a study of PD-L1 blockade in urothelial cancer. Clones were read by immunoSEQ multiplex PCR, and TCRdb kept only the in-frame ones, dropping some. The sample carries approximately 100,000 clones, roughly nine tenths recorded once. The sample in question was PBMCs, obtained around atezolizumab (anti-PD-L1) treatment. The origin of the receptors is an elderly woman with urothelial cancer. The CDR3 runs from the conserved cysteine through the conserved F or W.

V | CDR3
TRBV19 | CASSLAGSLSDTQYF
TRBV5-1 | CASSLEGQGVYEQYF
TRBV18 | CASSMQGNIQYF
TRBV11-2 | CASSFRQVTTDTQYF
TRBV7-2 | CASSARTGEEGYTF
TRBV5-1 | CASSFTSGSLREQYF
TRBV6-5 | CASSVSGGYEQYF
TRBV6-5 | CASSRLYEQYF
TRBV27 | CASSFNTVSGELFF
TRBV5-1 | CASSLGVTSGTQYF
TRBV30 | CAWSGPQDRDHQPQHF
TRBV5-4 | CASSPPRTSGSLGEQYF
TRBV5-1 | CASSSGTGGPIYEQYF
TRBV7-9 | CASSPSGRAHEQYF
TRBV5-1 | CASSLAGLAIDNEQFF
TRBV19 | CASSLLGGNEKLFF
TRBV7-9 | CASSSLGEGREAFF
TRBV5-1 | CASSLGQALSTDTQYF
TRBV27 | CASSSWGGPNYGYTF